This TCR beta chain was profiled in a study of cytomegalovirus exposure and HLA in healthy donors. Deletions cut 2 bases from V and 4 bases from J, with 8 bases between. CDR3 length: 13 amino acids. Germline assignment: CDR1 SEHNR and CDR2 FQNEAQ (reference sequence). Primers for the PCR totalled 60 Vbeta and 13 Jbeta. Assay: immunoSEQ multiplex PCR; the TCRdb copy retains only in-frame clones and omits some. The table shows approximately 190,000 clones, with roughly 80% occurring only once. This TCR came from a man in his fifties or sixties in good health and CMV-seronegative. Material for sequencing was PBMCs. This sequence joins TRBV7-9 and TRBJ1-1; D might be TRBD1 (5 bases). The CDR3 region is CASSLRQSTEAFF. The CDR3 nucleotides are TGTGCCAGCAGCTTAAGACAGTCCACTGAAGCTTTCTTT.